This TCR beta chain comes out of a study of blood T cell repertoires in COVID-19. Overall study context: Both acute and convalescent COVID-19 samples were obtained from the United States, Italy and Spain. In each case, the material was cDNA or gDNA derived from T cells, B-cell-depleted T cells, or PBMCs.

As handled by the study authors: By means of reference gene primer amplification, nucleated cell counts were estimated. Assay: immunoSEQ multiplex PCR; the TCRdb copy retains only in-frame clones and omits some. For V, J and clone size, that table is used; D and trimming come from the DNA. This table has hundreds of thousands of clones, almost 90% appearing once. This CDR3 contains 13 residues. About this clone itself: Germline and junction disagree at one end, which may indicate a read error.

The clonotype comes from a man aged 80 or over with acute or convalescent COVID-19. The chain uses TRBV12-3 or TRBV12-4 and TRBJ2-1; no reliable D call. The sample consisted of peripheral blood. The CDR3 protein is CASTLNNHNEQFF. The CDR3 nucleotides read TGTGCCAGCACTTTAAACAACCACAATGAGCAGTTCTTC.